This record looks at one T cell receptor beta chain sequence and its context. Its antigen is not identified. CDR3 length: 15 residues. The ends lost 5 bases at V and 4 bases at J; junction bases unmatched: 7. Germline loops: CDR1 GTSNPN, CDR2 SVGIG (reference sequence). This cohort consisted of healthy bone marrow donors. The sample originates from a study of cytomegalovirus exposure and HLA in healthy donors. Study-level results: Highest at DRB1 and lowest at HLA-C, TCR association rates differed among HLA loci in a later analysis. Later analysis indicated greater clonal expansion among HLA-associated TCR beta chains than among equally common other chains.

The PCR was carried out with 60 Vbeta primers and 13 Jbeta primers. Using immunoSEQ multiplex PCR, the repertoire was profiled, and TCRdb retains in-frame clones only, with some absent. The sample includes about 210,000 clones, about 77% of them seen just once. The chain has TRBV30 and TRBJ2-5; TRBD2 aligns across 13 bases. What was sequenced was PBMCs. The sequence was obtained from a boy aged 5-17 years in good health and CMV-seronegative. CDR3 loop: CAWQPGLAGIETQYF. The CDR3 nucleotides are TGTGCCTGGCAACCGGGACTAGCGGGAATAGAGACCCAGTACTTC. The entire variable domain, with the rest obtained from reference TRBV30 and TRBJ2-5, is as follows: SQTIHQWPATLVQPVGSPLSLECTVEGTSNPNLYWYRQAAGRGLQLLFYSVGIGQISSEVPQNLSASRPQDRQFILSSKKLLLSDSGFYLCAWQPGLAGIETQYFGPGTRLLVL.